Given below is one T cell receptor beta chain in context. Its matching antigen is unknown. This sample is part of a study of beta chain features in type 1 diabetes. Points from the study as a whole: Patients with type 1 diabetes showed fewer VDJ junction insertions and more deletions. There was a moderate but significant shortening of TCRB CDR3s in all four CD4+ subsets of Type 1 diabetes patients.

The study reverse transcribed the entire isolated RNA, so it sequenced expressed TCRB transcripts. Here immunoSEQ multiplex PCR was the method, and the copy in TCRdb shows in-frame clones only, minus some. This repertoire shows just over 450,000 clones, approximately 30% found once; its top ten account for 0.05% to 0.065%. Trimming pared 4 bases from V and 7 bases from J, leaving 11 bases between. The CDR3 is 13 residues long. CDR1 MNHNY and CDR2 SVGAGI come from the germline V gene (reference sequence). V and J are TRBV6-6 and TRBJ1-5; tentative D call: TRBD1 (5 bases). The sequenced sample consisted of naive CD4+ T cells from blood. The receptor was derived from a young man in good health. The chain's CDR3 is CASSSQGGQPQHF. CDR3 DNA: TGTGCCAGCAGTTCTCAGGGTGGCCAGCCCCAGCATTTT.